This TCR beta chain was obtained from a study of cytomegalovirus exposure and HLA in healthy donors. Overall study results and limits: Near-uniform donor sequencing depth was presumed by presence/absence analyses. An analysis that was carried out later associated some 17,000 TCR beta sequences with HLA alleles at 0.05 false discovery rate.

Germline CDR1 is SGHRS and CDR2 is YFSETQ. This CDR3 spans 15 amino acids. Trimming left V 5 bases short and J 0 bases short, with 11 bases between. To note about this clone: The antigen remains unidentified.

Use of 60 Vbeta and 13 Jbeta primers characterized the PCR. Assay: immunoSEQ multiplex PCR; the TCRdb copy retains only in-frame clones and omits some. Here the sample spans more than 140,000 clones, 70% to 85% being singletons. The sample consisted of PBMCs. The clonotype originates from a woman aged 35 to 49 in good health and CMV-seronegative. The chain links TRBV5-1 to TRBJ2-2; D gene uncertain. CDR3 nucleotides: TGCGCCAGCAGGTTGATACATGCGAACACCGGGGAGCTGTTTTTT. This encodes CASRLIHANTGELFF.